The sequence of this T cell receptor (beta chain) was determined in a study of blood T cell repertoires in COVID-19. Background on the study: Specimens from acute and convalescent COVID-19 originated in the United States, Italy and Spain.

In the authors' workflow: Reference gene primer amplification gave estimated nucleated cell counts. Here immunoSEQ multiplex PCR was the method, and the copy in TCRdb shows in-frame clones only, minus some. V and J calls and clone size are copied from that table; D and trimming were computed from the DNA. In the table there are 65,000 to 75,000 clones, roughly 80% of which are singletons. With V trimmed by 3 bases and J by 6 bases, 12 bases remained unmatched. Germline CDR1 SGHNT, CDR2 YYREEE (reference sequence). The CDR3 totals 16 residues. The material sequenced was peripheral blood. The chain joins TRBV5-4 to TRBJ1-2, with TRBD1 identical over 9 bases. The source of this sequence is a man of 80 years or more with acute or convalescent COVID-19. CDR3 nucleotides: TGTGCCAGCAGCTCGACAGGGGGGGCAAAGGAAGATGGCTACACCTTC. The encoded protein is CASSSTGGAKEDGYTF.